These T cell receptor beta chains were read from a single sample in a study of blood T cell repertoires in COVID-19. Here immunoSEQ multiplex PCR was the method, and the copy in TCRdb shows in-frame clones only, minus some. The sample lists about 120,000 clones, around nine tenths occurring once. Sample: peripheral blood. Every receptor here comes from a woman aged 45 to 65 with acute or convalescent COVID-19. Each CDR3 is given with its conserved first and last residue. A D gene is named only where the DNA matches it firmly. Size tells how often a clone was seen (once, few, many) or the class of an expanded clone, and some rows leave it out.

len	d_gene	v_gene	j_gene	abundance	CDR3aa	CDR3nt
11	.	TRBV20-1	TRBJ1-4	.	CSAIQAEKLFF	TGCAGTGCTATACAGGCTGAAAAACTGTTTTTT
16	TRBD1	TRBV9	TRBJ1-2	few	CASSAPGQGAIYGYTF	TGTGCCAGCAGCGCTCCGGGACAGGGGGCAATCTATGGCTACACCTTC
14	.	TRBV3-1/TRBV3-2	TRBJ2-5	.	CASSQVLGAETQYF	TGTGCCAGCAGCCAAGTTCTGGGGGCAGAGACCCAGTACTTC
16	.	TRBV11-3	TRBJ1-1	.	CASSLIIGAANTEAFF	TGTGCCAGCAGCTTGATAATAGGGGCAGCGAACACTGAAGCTTTCTTT
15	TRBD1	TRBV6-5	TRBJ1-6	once	CASRRQGADNSPLHF	TGTGCCAGCAGAAGACAGGGGGCCGATAATTCACCCCTCCACTTT
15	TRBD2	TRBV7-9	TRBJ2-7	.	CASSSGTSGPYEQYF	TGTGCCAGCAGCTCCGGGACTAGCGGACCCTACGAGCAGTACTTC
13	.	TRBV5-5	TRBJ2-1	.	CASSQDRGNEQFF	TGTGCCAGCAGCCAGGACAGAGGCAATGAGCAGTTCTTC
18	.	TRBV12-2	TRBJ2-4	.	CASRITHPRKGTKNIQYF	TGTGCAAGTCGTATAACCCATCCCCGAAAGGGGACCAAAAACATTCAGTACTTC
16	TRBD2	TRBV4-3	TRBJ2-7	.	CASSQDLTAGEYEQYF	TGCGCCAGCAGCCAAGATCTGACTGCGGGAGAATACGAGCAGTACTTC
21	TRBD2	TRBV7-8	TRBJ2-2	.	CASSRPVAGLAGGLTTGELFF	TGTGCCAGCAGCCGCCCTGTGGCAGGACTAGCGGGGGGACTTACCACCGGGGAGCTGTTTTTT
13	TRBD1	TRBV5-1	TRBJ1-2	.	CASSLDRGAGYTF	TGCGCCAGCAGCTTGGACAGGGGGGCTGGCTACACCTTC
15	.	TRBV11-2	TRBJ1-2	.	CASSLTSGSNYGYTF	TGTGCCAGCAGCTTAACCTCGGGATCGAACTATGGCTACACCTTC
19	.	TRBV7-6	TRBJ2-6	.	CASSLVRGSPPGGANVLTF	TGTGCCAGCAGCTTAGTCCGAGGCAGCCCACCTGGTGGGGCCAACGTCCTGACTTTC
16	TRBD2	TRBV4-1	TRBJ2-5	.	CASSQGTSGGQETQYF	TGCGCCAGCAGCCAAGGGACTAGCGGGGGCCAAGAGACCCAGTACTTC
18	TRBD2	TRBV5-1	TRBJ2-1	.	CASSLVPSGGAGNNEQFF	TGCGCCAGCAGCTTGGTCCCTAGCGGGGGGGCGGGAAACAATGAGCAGTTCTTC
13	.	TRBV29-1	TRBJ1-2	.	CSVSSGLVYGYTF	TGCAGCGTATCATCAGGGCTGGTTTATGGCTACACCTTC
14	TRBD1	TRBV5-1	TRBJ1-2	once	CASSLGVGQDGYTF	TGCGCCAGCAGCTTGGGGGTGGGACAGGATGGCTACACCTTC
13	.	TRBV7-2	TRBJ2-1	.	CASSLGHYNEQFF	TGTGCCAGCAGCTTAGGGCATTACAATGAGCAGTTCTTC
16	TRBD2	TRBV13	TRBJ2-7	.	CASSLAEGAGGYEQYF	TGTGCCAGCAGCTTAGCAGAAGGGGCGGGAGGATACGAGCAGTACTTC
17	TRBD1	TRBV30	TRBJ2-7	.	CAWSVRDRGPSRYEQYF	TGTGCCTGGAGTGTAAGGGACAGGGGTCCATCAAGGTACGAGCAGTACTTC
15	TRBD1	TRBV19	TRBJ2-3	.	CASSPQGAETDTQYF	TGTGCCAGTAGCCCCCAGGGGGCCGAGACAGATACGCAGTATTTT
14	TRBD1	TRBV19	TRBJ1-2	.	CASRTGTGLYGYTF	TGTGCCAGTAGGACCGGGACAGGCCTCTATGGCTACACCTTC
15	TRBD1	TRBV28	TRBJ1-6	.	CASSPSTGSRSPLHF	TGTGCCAGCAGTCCATCGACAGGGTCCAGGTCACCCCTCCACTTT
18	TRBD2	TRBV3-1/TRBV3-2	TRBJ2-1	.	CASSQVASGRAAYNEQFF	TGTGCCAGCAGCCAAGTGGCTAGCGGGAGGGCGGCCTACAATGAGCAGTTCTTC
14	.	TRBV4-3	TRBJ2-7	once	CASSPGTHSYEQYF	TGCGCCAGCAGCCCCGGGACACACTCCTACGAGCAGTACTTC
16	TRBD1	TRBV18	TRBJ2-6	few	CASSSGTGAGANVLTF	TGTGCCAGCTCCTCCGGGACAGGCGCTGGGGCCAACGTCCTGACTTTC
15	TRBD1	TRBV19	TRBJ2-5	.	CASSTYDRGEETQYF	TGTGCCAGTAGTACCTATGACAGGGGCGAAGAGACCCAGTACTTC
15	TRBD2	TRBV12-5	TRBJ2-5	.	CASGWGTSGKETQYF	TGTGCTAGTGGTTGGGGGACTAGCGGAAAAGAGACCCAGTACTTC
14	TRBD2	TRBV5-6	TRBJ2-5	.	CASSPTSVRETQYF	TGTGCCAGCAGCCCGACTAGCGTAAGGGAGACCCAGTACTTC
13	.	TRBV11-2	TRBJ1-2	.	CASSPDSAYGYTF	TGTGCCAGCAGCCCGGACAGTGCCTATGGCTACACCTTC
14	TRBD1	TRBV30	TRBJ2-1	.	CAWSKQGLYNEQFF	TGTGCCTGGAGTAAACAGGGGTTGTACAATGAGCAGTTCTTC
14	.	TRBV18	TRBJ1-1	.	CASSPRLHDTEAFF	TGTGCCAGCTCACCAAGACTGCACGACACTGAAGCTTTCTTT
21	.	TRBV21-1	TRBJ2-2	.	CASSKGTGWHWDSGGTGELFF	TGTGCCAGCAGCAAAGGGACAGGGTGGCATTGGGACTCCGGTGGCACCGGGGAGCTGTTTTTT
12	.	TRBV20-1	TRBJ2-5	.	CSASVGRETQYF	TGCAGTGCTAGTGTTGGGAGAGAGACCCAGTACTTC
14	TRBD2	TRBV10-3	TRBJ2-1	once	CAITQREGYNEQFF	TGTGCCATCACCCAGCGGGAGGGCTACAATGAGCAGTTCTTC
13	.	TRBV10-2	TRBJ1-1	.	CASTLQLNTEAFF	TGCGCCAGCACCTTACAGCTTAACACTGAAGCTTTCTTT
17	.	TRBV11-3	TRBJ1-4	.	CASSLGLRPVTNEKLFF	TGTGCCAGCAGCTTAGGACTTCGCCCAGTGACTAATGAAAAACTGTTTTTT
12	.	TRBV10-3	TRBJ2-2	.	CAISELAAELFF	TGTGCCATCAGTGAGTTAGCAGCGGAGCTGTTTTTT
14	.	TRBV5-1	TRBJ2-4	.	CASSLTGMENIQYF	TGCGCCAGCAGCTTGACCGGGATGGAAAACATTCAGTACTTC
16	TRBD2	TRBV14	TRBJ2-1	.	CASSQDTGRAGKKQFF	TGTGCCAGCAGCCAAGATACCGGGAGGGCGGGAAAAAAGCAGTTCTTC